These 8 T cell receptor beta chains originate from one sample sequenced in a study of human T cells and chemical hapten exposure (dated by TCRdb to the early 2020s). According to the study, the label for this sample's time point signals: pre-sensitization, week 0. The sample's treatment or condition, from its label and the paper: therapeutic diphenylcyclopropenone sensitization with weekly scalp DPC. Library method: RACE. Sequenced on a NextSeq 500. TCRdb trimmed public reads at Q25 via fastp, called clones via MiXCR and kept in-frame beta chains. Merged by CDR3 protein, the rows form single entries marked with the most common genes and DNA. This sample has 89,000 or so distinct CDR3 sequences in its table, and over 6.5% of those were observed once. The ten largest clones capture approximately 2.8% of the sample. The sequencing used whole blood, collected in connection with sensitization to the hapten diphenylcyclopropenone (DPC). The receptor source for this set is a man aged 35 to 55 with alopecia areata. Some clones in this sample may be carry-over from other donors' samples.

The V call is TRBV3-1, the J call TRBJ2-6; perhaps D is TRBD1 or TRBD2 (6 bases each). V dropped 5 bases and J dropped 0 bases, with 17 bases sitting between them. The CDR3 has 18 residues. Per germline, CDR1 LGHDT and CDR2 YNNKEL (reference sequence). The CDR3 DNA follows: TGTGCCAGCAGCATCCAAGGGGGACTGAGCTCTGGGGCCAACGTCCTGACTTTC. Its translation: CASSIQGGLSSGANVLTF.

Many counts were recorded for this clonotype. CDR3 loop: CASSLFSGPHSYEQYV. CDR3 in DNA: TGTGCCAGCAGCTTATTTTCGGGACCCCACTCCTACGAGCAGTACGTC. The chain couples TRBV7-9 to TRBJ2-7; D tentatively reads TRBD1 or TRBD2 (5 bases each). The CDR3 runs to 16 residues. V was shortened by 2 bases and J by 0 bases, with 14 bases between the two germline ends. Germline V gives CDR1 SEHNR, CDR2 FQNEAQ (reference sequence).

The chain links TRBV20-1 to TRBJ2-5; perhaps TRBD2 as D (5 bases). CDR1 and CDR2 from the germline V gene are DFQATT and SNEGSKA (reference sequence). CDR3 length: 15 amino acids. CDR3 region: CSGGPHGELHQTQYF. DNA of the CDR3: TGCAGCGGAGGCCCCCACGGAGAACTTCACCAAACCCAGTACTTC.

This clonotype occurred a few times. The rearrangement links TRBV21-1 to TRBJ2-7; the table assigns TRBD1, which was not confirmed against the DNA. TRBV21-1 is a pseudogene locus. The CDR3 consists of 14 residues. In DNA form, the CDR3 reads TGTGCCAGCAGCAACCCAAGGGACCACTACGAGCAGTACGTC. Amino acid sequence: CASSNPRDHYEQYV.

The chain couples TRBV6-5 to TRBJ1-2, with no clear D. Per the germline V gene, CDR1 is MNHEY and CDR2 is SVGAGI. The CDR3 loop spans 13 amino acids. V was pared by 8 bases and J by 4 bases, with 14 bases between. The CDR3 DNA follows: TGTGCCAGCTGCGCGGACCCCCTCTATGGCTACACCTTC. It specifies CASCADPLYGYTF.

The chain is built from TRBV9 and TRBJ1-1; D not certain. The CDR3 contains 13 residues. Trimming removed 3 bases at V and 0 bases at J, with 6 bases between. The germline gives CDR1 SGDLS, CDR2 YYNGEE. CDR3 amino acids: CASSGSMNTEAFF. Here the CDR3 DNA reads TGTGCCAGCAGCGGGAGCATGAACACTGAAGCTTTCTTT.

J is TRBJ1-2 and V is TRBV7-9, with D hard to call. Germline values: CDR1 SEHNR, CDR2 FQNEAQ (reference sequence). The CDR3 consists of 13 residues. V was trimmed by 5 bases and J by 4 bases, leaving 11 bases between them. The CDR3 nucleotides read TGTGCCAGCAGCCCCCCAGGCTTCTATGGCTACACCTTC. This gives the protein CASSPPGFYGYTF.

This chain links TRBV29-1 with TRBJ2-7; TRBD2 is a possible D gene (5 bases). With 6 bases removed from V and 6 bases from J, the gap between germline ends came to 12 bases. The CDR3 consists of 11 residues. In germline, CDR1 is SQVTM, CDR2 ANQGSEA. DNA for the CDR3: TGCAGCGTCAAAGACTACTCCGAGCAGTACTTC. Translated, it gives CSVKDYSEQYF.